The rows below give T cell receptor beta chains drawn from one sample of a study of blood T cell repertoires in COVID-19. The repertoire was sequenced with immunoSEQ multiplex PCR; TCRdb's copy has only in-frame clones and lacks some. The data hold around 230,000 clones, with almost 85% observed a single time. The specimen sequenced was PBMCs or T cells enriched from blood (not recorded which). These receptor sequences come from a middle-aged man who had recovered from COVID-19. Both conserved end residues are part of each CDR3. The order of the fields is D gene, CDR3 length, J gene, clone size, V gene, CDR3 DNA, CDR3 protein. D genes are given only for firm matches. Size is omitted from some rows. Given values are once, few, many or a class for expanded clones.

>.|14|TRBJ2-7|.|TRBV11-2
TGTGCCAGCAGCCCGCTTAGAGGATACTACGAGCAGTACTTC
CASSPLRGYYEQYF
>.|14|TRBJ2-1|.|TRBV5-1
TGCGCCAGCATGCGGGACAGTACCTACAATGAGCAGTTCTTC
CASMRDSTYNEQFF
>.|14|TRBJ2-5|few|TRBV4-1
TGCGCCAGCAGCCAAGGCGGCCTCCAAGAGACCCAGTACTTC
CASSQGGLQETQYF
>.|17|TRBJ1-1|.|TRBV27
TGTGCCAGCAGTATTACCCCCAGGTGGCTGGAGAACACTGAAGCTTTCTTT
CASSITPRWLENTEAFF
>.|16|TRBJ2-7|.|TRBV4-2
TGTGCCAGCAGCCAAGACGTAAGCCCAACCCGCTACGAGCAGTACTTC
CASSQDVSPTRYEQYF
>TRBD2|15|TRBJ2-2|.|TRBV27
TGTGCCAGCAGAGGACTAGCGGGAGTGTCCGGGGAGCTGTTTTTT
CASRGLAGVSGELFF
>.|13|TRBJ2-3|.|TRBV7-2
TGTGCCAGCAGCTTAGACTTCACAGATACGCAGTATTTT
CASSLDFTDTQYF
>TRBD1|15|TRBJ1-6|few|TRBV3-1/TRBV3-2
TGTGCCAGCAGCAACCGGGACAGGGGGAATTCACCCCTCCACTTT
CASSNRDRGNSPLHF
>.|14|TRBJ2-5|.|TRBV4-3
TGCGCCAGCAGCCACAACGGGCGCGGGGAGACCCAGTACTTC
CASSHNGRGETQYF
>.|14|TRBJ1-2|.|TRBV5-4
TGTGCCAGCAGCTTACCGGAGTCCCTCTATGGCTACACCTTC
CASSLPESLYGYTF
>.|18|TRBJ2-3|.|TRBV6-2/TRBV6-3
TGTGCCAGCAGTTTCCGGGCCCGCGGGGTCTTAGGCACAGATACGCAGTATTTT
CASSFRARGVLGTDTQYF
>.|13|TRBJ1-4|.|TRBV14
TGTGCCAGCAGGAGGAGCCCAAATGAAAAACTGTTTTTT
CASRRSPNEKLFF
>.|17|TRBJ2-1|.|TRBV6-2/TRBV6-3
TGTGCCAGCAGTTACTCTATAACTAGCCGCTCCTACAATGAGCAGTTCTTC
CASSYSITSRSYNEQFF
>TRBD1|17|TRBJ1-5|.|TRBV15
TGTGCCACCAGCAGAGTGGGGACAGGGGTTAACAATCAGCCCCAGCATTTT
CATSRVGTGVNNQPQHF
>TRBD1|15|TRBJ1-3|.|TRBV6-5
TGTGCCAGCAGTTGGACAAGACAGGGAGAGAACACCATATATTTT
CASSWTRQGENTIYF
>.|14|TRBJ1-1|.|TRBV4-2
TGTGCCAGCAGCCAAGTCAACGGGAACACTGAAGCTTTCTTT
CASSQVNGNTEAFF
>.|14|TRBJ2-1|.|TRBV9
TGTGCCAGCAGCCCCCTTGGGGGGTTTGGTGAGCAGTTCTTC
CASSPLGGFGEQFF
>.|15|TRBJ2-5|.|TRBV28
TGTGCCAGCAGCGATCGAGGACTGGTGGAGGAGACCCAGTACTTC
CASSDRGLVEETQYF
>.|16|TRBJ1-5|.|TRBV28
TGTGGGCAAAAGGGAAGACAGAATATTAGCAATCAGCCCCAGCATTTT
CGQKGRQNISNQPQHF
>.|14|TRBJ1-2|.|TRBV5-1
TGCGCCAGCAGCTTGGAGGGAGCCACGGCTGGCTACACCTTC
CASSLEGATAGYTF
>.|14|TRBJ1-2|.|TRBV6-1
TGTGCCAGCAGTGAAGGATGGCGGAACTATGGCTACACCTTC
CASSEGWRNYGYTF
>TRBD2|15|TRBJ2-1|.|TRBV7-2
TGTGCCAGCAGACATAGCGGGGGGCCCGGCAATGAGCAGTTCTTC
CASRHSGGPGNEQFF
>.|16|TRBJ2-7|.|TRBV5-1
TGCGCCAGCAGCTTGGGTGGGGCTAGTTCGCTGCCCGAGCAGTACTTC
CASSLGGASSLPEQYF
>.|12|TRBJ2-2|.|TRBV6-5
TGTGCCAGCGCAGTGAACACCGGGGAGCTGTTTTTT
CASAVNTGELFF
>TRBD1|13|TRBJ1-5|.|TRBV15
TGTGCCACCAGCAGAGGGACAGGGCAGCCCCAGCATTTT
CATSRGTGQPQHF
>.|13|TRBJ1-1|.|TRBV30
TGTGCCTGGAGTGTCTCTAGAAACACTGAAGCTTTCTTT
CAWSVSRNTEAFF
>.|13|TRBJ1-5|.|TRBV6-5
TGTGCCAGCAGACAGGGCAACAATCAGCCCCAGCATTTT
CASRQGNNQPQHF
>.|15|TRBJ1-2|.|TRBV19
TGTGCCAGCTCAACTCTTGCGGGAGTGACGGGCGGCTACACCTTC
CASSTLAGVTGGYTF
>TRBD2|16|TRBJ2-7|.|TRBV25-1
TGTGCCAGCAGTGACCAGGGACTAGCGGGAGTATACGAGCAGTACTTC
CASSDQGLAGVYEQYF
>.|13|TRBJ2-1|.|TRBV12-3/TRBV12-4
TGTGCCAGCAGTCTGGGGCCCTACAATGAGCAGTTCTTC
CASSLGPYNEQFF
>TRBD1|14|TRBJ1-2|.|TRBV2
TGTGCCAGCCCGCAAGGGGGCGAGTCGTATGGCTACACCTTC
CASPQGGESYGYTF
>TRBD2|15|TRBJ2-3|.|TRBV7-8
TGTGCCAGCAGCTTTAGCGGGGGAACCACAGATACGCAGTATTTT
CASSFSGGTTDTQYF
>.|15|TRBJ1-1|.|TRBV24-1
TGTGCCACCAGTGACCTCCGGGACACCCTAGGTTCAGCTTTCTTT
CATSDLRDTLGSAFF
>TRBD2|15|TRBJ2-5|.|TRBV27
TGTGCCAGCAGTTTAAGACTAGCGGGAGGAGAGACCCAGTACTTC
CASSLRLAGGETQYF
>TRBD2|19|TRBJ2-2|once|TRBV5-4
TGTGCCAGCAGCTCCCGACTAGCGGGGGGGCCCCTAGGTTCCGGGGAGCTGTTTTTT
CASSSRLAGGPLGSGELFF
>TRBD2|18|TRBJ2-3|.|TRBV18
TGTGCCAGCTCACTCTTTCAAACTAGCGGGGGACGCACAGATACGCAGTATTTT
CASSLFQTSGGRTDTQYF
>TRBD2|18|TRBJ2-3|.|TRBV3-1/TRBV3-2
TGTGCCAGCAGCCCTCTCCTCGGACTAGCGGGAGGGCCCGATACGCAGTATTTT
CASSPLLGLAGGPDTQYF
>.|15|TRBJ2-3|.|TRBV7-3
TGTGCCAGCAGCTTAAGGGCCACTAGCACAGATACGCAGTATTTT
CASSLRATSTDTQYF
>.|17|TRBJ2-2|few|TRBV12-2
TGTGCAAGTCGCTTCACTGCCAGGGGGACCAAAACCGGGGAGCTGTTTTTT
CASRFTARGTKTGELFF
>.|14|TRBJ2-7|.|TRBV19
TGTGCCAGTAGGGTTCGAGGGAGCTCCTACGAGCAGTACTTC
CASRVRGSSYEQYF
>.|13|TRBJ1-3|.|TRBV5-3
TGTGCCAGAGGGCCCCACAGGTGTGACACCATATATTTT
CARGPHRCDTIYF
>.|15|TRBJ1-1|.|TRBV18
TGTGCCAGCTCACGAGGTGCCGGCGGAACCACTGAAGCTTTCTTT
CASSRGAGGTTEAFF
>.|14|TRBJ2-4|.|TRBV9
TGTGCCAGCAGCCAAAATGAACTTGAAAACATTCAGTACTTC
CASSQNELENIQYF
>TRBD1|17|TRBJ1-1|.|TRBV7-9
TGTGCCAGCAGCAAGCAGGGGGCGCGCCTTACGAACACTGAAGCTTTCTTT
CASSKQGARLTNTEAFF
>TRBD2|17|TRBJ2-5|.|TRBV7-2
TGTGCCAGCAGCTCTAGTAGCGGGAGGGCCGGCTGGGAGACCCAGTACTTC
CASSSSSGRAGWETQYF
>TRBD2|14|TRBJ2-7|.|TRBV7-8
TGTGCCAGCAGCTCCGCGGGAGGGGGCTACGAGCAGTACTTC
CASSSAGGGYEQYF